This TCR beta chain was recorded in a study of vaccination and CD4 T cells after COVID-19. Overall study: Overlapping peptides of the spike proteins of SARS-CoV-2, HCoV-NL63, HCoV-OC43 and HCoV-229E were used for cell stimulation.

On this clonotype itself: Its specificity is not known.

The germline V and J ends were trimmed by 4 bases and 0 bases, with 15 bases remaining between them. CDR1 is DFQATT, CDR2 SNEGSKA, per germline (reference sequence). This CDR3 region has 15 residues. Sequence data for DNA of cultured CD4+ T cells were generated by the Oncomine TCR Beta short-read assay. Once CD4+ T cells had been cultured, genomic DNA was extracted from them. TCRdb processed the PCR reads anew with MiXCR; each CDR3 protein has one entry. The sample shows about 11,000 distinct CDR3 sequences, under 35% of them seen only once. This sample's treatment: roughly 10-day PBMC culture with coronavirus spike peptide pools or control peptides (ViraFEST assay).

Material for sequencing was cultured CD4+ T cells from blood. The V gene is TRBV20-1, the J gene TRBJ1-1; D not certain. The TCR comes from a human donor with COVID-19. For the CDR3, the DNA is TGCAGTGCTAAATCCGGCCGGGTCATGAACACTGAAGCTTTCTTT. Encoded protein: CSAKSGRVMNTEAFF.